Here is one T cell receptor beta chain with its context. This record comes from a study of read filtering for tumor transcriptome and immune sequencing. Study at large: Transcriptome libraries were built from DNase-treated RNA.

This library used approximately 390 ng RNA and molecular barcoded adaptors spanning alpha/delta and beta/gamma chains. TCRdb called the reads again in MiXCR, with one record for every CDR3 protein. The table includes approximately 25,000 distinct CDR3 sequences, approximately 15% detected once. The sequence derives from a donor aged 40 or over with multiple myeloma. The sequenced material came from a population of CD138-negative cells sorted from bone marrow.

The CDR3 nucleotides read TGTGCCAGCAGTGCAGCGGGAGCCTCCTACAATGAGCAGTTCTTC. It encodes CASSAAGASYNEQFF. V and J are TRBV12-3 or TRBV12-4 and TRBJ2-1; 8 nucleotides line up with TRBD2. This CDR3 region has 15 residues. The V gene end was trimmed by 5 bases and the J gene end by 0 bases; junction bases not matched to a gene: 3.